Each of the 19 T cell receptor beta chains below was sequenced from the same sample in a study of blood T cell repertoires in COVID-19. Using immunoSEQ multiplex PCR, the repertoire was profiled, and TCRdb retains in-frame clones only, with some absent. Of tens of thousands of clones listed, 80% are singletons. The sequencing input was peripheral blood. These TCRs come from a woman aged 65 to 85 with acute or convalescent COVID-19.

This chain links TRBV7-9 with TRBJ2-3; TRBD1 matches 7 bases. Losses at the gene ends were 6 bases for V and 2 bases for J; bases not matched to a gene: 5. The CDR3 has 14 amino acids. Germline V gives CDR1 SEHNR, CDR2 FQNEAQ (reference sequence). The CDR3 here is CASRSGQSTDTQYF. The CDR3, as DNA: TGTGCCAGCAGGTCGGGACAGTCCACAGATACGCAGTATTTT.

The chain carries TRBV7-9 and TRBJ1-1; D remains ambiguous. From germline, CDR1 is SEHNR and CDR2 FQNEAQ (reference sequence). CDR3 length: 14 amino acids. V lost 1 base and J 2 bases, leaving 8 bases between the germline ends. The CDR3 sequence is CASSLVLFNTEAFF. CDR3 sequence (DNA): TGTGCCAGCAGCTTAGTCTTATTCAACACTGAAGCTTTCTTT.

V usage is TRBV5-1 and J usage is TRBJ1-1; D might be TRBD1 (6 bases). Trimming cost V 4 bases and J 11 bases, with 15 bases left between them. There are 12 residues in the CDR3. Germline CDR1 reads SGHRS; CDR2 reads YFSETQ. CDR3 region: CASSLPGTPAFF. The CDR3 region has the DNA TGCGCCAGCAGCCTTCCCGGGACACCTGCTTTCTTT.

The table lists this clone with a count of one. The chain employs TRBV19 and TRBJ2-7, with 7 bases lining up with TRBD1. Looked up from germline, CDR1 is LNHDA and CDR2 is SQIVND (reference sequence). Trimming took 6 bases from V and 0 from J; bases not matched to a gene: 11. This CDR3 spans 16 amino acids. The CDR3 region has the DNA TGTGCCAGTAGCTCAAGACAGGGTCGATACTCCTACGAGCAGTACTTC. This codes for CASSSRQGRYSYEQYF.

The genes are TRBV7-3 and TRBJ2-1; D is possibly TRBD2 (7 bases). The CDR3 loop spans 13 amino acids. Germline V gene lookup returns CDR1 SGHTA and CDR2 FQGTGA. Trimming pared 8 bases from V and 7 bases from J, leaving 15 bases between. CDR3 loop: CASSWGGNNEQFF. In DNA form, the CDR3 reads TGTGCCAGCTCGTGGGGGGGCAATAATGAGCAGTTCTTC.

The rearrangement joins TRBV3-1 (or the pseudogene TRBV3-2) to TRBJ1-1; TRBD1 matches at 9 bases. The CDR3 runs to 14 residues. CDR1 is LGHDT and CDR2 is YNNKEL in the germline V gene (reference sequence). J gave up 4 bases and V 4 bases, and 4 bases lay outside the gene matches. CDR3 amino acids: CASSRRDRATEAFF. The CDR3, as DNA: TGTGCCAGCAGCCGCAGGGACAGGGCCACTGAAGCTTTCTTT.

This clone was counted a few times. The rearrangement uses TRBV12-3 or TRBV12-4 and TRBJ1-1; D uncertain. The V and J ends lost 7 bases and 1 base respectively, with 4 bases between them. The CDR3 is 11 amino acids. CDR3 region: CASTENTEAFF. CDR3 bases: TGTGCCAGCACAGAGAACACTGAAGCTTTCTTT.

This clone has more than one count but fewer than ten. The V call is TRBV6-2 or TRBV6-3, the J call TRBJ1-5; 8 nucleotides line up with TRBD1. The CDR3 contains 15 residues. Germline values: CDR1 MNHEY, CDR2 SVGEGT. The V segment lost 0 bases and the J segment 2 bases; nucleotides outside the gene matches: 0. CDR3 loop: CASSYSDRGNQPQHF. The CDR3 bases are TGTGCCAGCAGTTACTCGGACAGGGGCAATCAGCCCCAGCATTTT.

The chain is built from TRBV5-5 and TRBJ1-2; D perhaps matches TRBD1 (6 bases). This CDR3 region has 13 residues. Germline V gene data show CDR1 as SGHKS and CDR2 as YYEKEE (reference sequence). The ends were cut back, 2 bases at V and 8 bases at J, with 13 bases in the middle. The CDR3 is CASSFVGAGGYTF. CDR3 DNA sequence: TGTGCCAGCAGCTTCGTGGGGGCAGGGGGCTACACCTTC.

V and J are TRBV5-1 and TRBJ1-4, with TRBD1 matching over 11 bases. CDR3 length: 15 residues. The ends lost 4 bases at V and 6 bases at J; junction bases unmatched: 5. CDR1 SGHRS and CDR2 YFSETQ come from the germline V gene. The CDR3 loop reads CASSAPGQGDEKLFF. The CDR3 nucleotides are TGCGCCAGCAGCGCACCGGGACAGGGGGATGAAAAACTGTTTTTT. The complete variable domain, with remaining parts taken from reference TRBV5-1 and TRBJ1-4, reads KAGVTQTPRYLIKTRGQQVTLSCSPISGHRSVSWYQQTPGQGLQFLFEYFSETQRNKGNFPGRFSGRQFSNSRSEMNVSTLELGDSALYLCASSAPGQGDEKLFFGSGTQLSVL.

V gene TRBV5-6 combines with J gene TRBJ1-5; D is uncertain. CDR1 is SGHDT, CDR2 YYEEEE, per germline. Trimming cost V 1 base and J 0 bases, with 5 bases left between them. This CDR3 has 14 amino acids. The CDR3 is CASSLYFSNQPQHF. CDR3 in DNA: TGTGCCAGCAGCTTGTATTTTAGCAATCAGCCCCAGCATTTT.

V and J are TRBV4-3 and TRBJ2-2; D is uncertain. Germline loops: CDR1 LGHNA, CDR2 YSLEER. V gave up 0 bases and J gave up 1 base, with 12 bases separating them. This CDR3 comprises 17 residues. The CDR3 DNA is TGCGCCAGCAGCCAAGAAAGCCGCCTAAGGAACACCGGGGAGCTGTTTTTT. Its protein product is CASSQESRLRNTGELFF.

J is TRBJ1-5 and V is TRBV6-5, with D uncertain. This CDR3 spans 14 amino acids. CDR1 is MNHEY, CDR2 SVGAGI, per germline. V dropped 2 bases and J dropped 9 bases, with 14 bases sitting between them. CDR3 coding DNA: TGTGCCAGCAGTTACGTGGCAGGCCGGGGGCCCCAGCATTTT. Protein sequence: CASSYVAGRGPQHF.

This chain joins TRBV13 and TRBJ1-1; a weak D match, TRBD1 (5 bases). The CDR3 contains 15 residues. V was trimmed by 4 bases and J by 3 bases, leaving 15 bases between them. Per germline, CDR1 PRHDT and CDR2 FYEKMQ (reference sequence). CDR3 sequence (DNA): TGTGCCAGCAGCTCCCATGGGGCCTCGTACACTGAAGCTTTCTTT. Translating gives CASSSHGASYTEAFF.

CDR3 region: CAIKTGVLDTEAFF. For the CDR3, the DNA is TGTGCCATCAAGACAGGGGTCTTAGACACTGAAGCTTTCTTT. This chain connects TRBV10-3 to TRBJ1-1; 8 bases match TRBD1. Germline V gene data show CDR1 as ENHRY and CDR2 as SYGVKD. Unmatched junction bases numbered 7, after V lost 7 bases and J lost 3 bases. The CDR3 is made up of 14 amino acids.

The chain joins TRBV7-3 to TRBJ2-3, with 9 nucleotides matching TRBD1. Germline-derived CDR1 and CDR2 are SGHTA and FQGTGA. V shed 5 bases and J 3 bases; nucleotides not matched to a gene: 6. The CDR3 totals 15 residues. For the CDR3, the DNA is TGTGCCAGCAGCCCACGACAGGGGGGGACAGATACGCAGTATTTT. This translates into CASSPRQGGTDTQYF.

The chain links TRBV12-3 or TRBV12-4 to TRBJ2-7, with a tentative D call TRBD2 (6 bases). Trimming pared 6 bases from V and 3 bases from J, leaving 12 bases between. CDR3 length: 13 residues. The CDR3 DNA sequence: TGTGCCAGCAGGGGGACTGGTTACTACGAGCAGTACTTC. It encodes CASRGTGYYEQYF.

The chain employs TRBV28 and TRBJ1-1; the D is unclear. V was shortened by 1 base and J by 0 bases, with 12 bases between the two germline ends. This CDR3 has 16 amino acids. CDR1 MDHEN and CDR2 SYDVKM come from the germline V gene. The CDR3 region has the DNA TGTGCCAGCAGTTTATATCGGGGTGTTATGAACACTGAAGCTTTCTTT. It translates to CASSLYRGVMNTEAFF.

CDR3 sequence: CASSVVSTSGADTQYF. As DNA, the CDR3 is TGTGCCAGCAGCGTAGTATCCACTAGCGGGGCAGATACGCAGTATTTT. This chain joins TRBV9 and TRBJ2-3; 10 positions match TRBD2. The CDR3 loop spans 16 amino acids. The V and J ends lost 0 bases and 4 bases, in that order; junction bases with no gene match: 5. CDR1 is SGDLS and CDR2 is YYNGEE in the germline V gene. Using reference TRBV9 and TRBJ2-3 for the parts outside the CDR3, the full variable domain is DSGVTQTPKHLITATGQRVTLRCSPRSGDLSVYWYQQSLDQGLQFLIQYYNGEERAKGNILERFSAQQFPDLHSELNLSSLELGDSALYFCASSVVSTSGADTQYFGPGTRLTVL.